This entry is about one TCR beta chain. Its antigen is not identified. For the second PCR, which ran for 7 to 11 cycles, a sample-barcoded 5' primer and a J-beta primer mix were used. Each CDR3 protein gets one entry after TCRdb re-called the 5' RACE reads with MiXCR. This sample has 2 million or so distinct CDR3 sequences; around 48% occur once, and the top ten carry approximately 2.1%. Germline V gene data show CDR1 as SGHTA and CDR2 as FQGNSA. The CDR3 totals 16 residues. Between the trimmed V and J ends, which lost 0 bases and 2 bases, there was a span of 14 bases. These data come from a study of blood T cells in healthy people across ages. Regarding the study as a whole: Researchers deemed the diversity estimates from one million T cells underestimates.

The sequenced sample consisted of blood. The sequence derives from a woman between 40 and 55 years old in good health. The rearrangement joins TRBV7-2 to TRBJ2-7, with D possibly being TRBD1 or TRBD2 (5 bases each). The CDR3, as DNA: TGTGCCAGCAGCTTAGCCGGGGCGATCAAGGCCTACGAGCAGTACTTC. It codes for CASSLAGAIKAYEQYF.